This TCR beta chain was sequenced during a study of cytomegalovirus exposure and HLA in healthy donors. Whole-study findings and limits: Earlier findings revealed that most TCR beta V segments proved productive either about 87% or about 30% of the time.

Primers for the PCR totalled 60 Vbeta and 13 Jbeta. Clones were read by immunoSEQ multiplex PCR, and TCRdb kept only the in-frame ones, dropping some. The sample yields approximately 120,000 clones, 10% to 13% seen once. Comment on this clone: Antigen: not known.

This sequence originates from a woman in her late teens or twenties in good health and CMV-seropositive. Specimen: PBMCs.

In nucleotides, the CDR3 is TGCAGCGTTCTAGGGGCTAATGAAAAACTGTTTTTT. Its translation: CSVLGANEKLFF. V and J are TRBV29-1 and TRBJ1-4; D is possibly TRBD1 (5 bases). CDR3 length: 12 amino acids. Looked up from germline, CDR1 is SQVTM and CDR2 is ANQGSEA. Trimming took 5 bases from V and 3 from J, leaving 7 bases between them. Supplemented by reference TRBV29-1 and TRBJ1-4, the full variable domain reads SAVISQKPSRDICQRGTSLTIQCQVDSQVTMMFWYRQQPGQSLTLIATANQGSEATYESGFVIDKFPISRPNLTFSTLTVSNMSPEDSSIYLCSVLGANEKLFFGSGTQLSVL.